The 8 T cell receptor beta chains below all came from one sample that was sequenced in a study of human T cells and chemical hapten exposure. Each CDR3 protein is one row after TCRdb ran MiXCR on the RACE reads. The sample includes tens of thousands of distinct CDR3 sequences, 8.5% of them seen just once. Noted time point: patch test 2, 6 weeks after DPC sensitization. Treatment reported: therapeutic diphenylcyclopropenone sensitization with weekly scalp DPC. The sample here was whole blood, taken in connection with sensitization to the hapten diphenylcyclopropenone (DPC). The receptors stem from a woman in her forties or fifties with alopecia areata. Some clones in this sample may be carry-over from other donors' samples.

This clonotype was found many times. The gene calls are TRBV7-8 and TRBJ1-3; the D is unclear. Trimming removed 1 base at V and 3 bases at J, with 7 bases between. The CDR3 runs 14 residues. Germline loops: CDR1 SGHVS, CDR2 FQNEAQ. DNA of the CDR3: TGTGCCAGCAGCTTAGGTTCCGTTGGAAACACCATATATTTT. It encodes CASSLGSVGNTIYF.

This clonotype has a count of ten or more. The rearrangement joins TRBV20-1 to TRBJ2-5; D might be TRBD2 (6 bases). The CDR3 loop spans 17 amino acids. CDR1 and CDR2 from the germline V gene are DFQATT and SNEGSKA (reference sequence). The germline V and J ends were trimmed by 1 base and 1 base, with 19 bases remaining between them. The CDR3 nucleotides read TGCAGTGCTAGAGGTCCCAGGCCCGGGAGACGCCAAGAGACCCAGTACTTC. It yields the protein CSARGPRPGRRQETQYF.

The V and J genes are TRBV6-2 or TRBV6-3 and TRBJ2-1; possibly TRBD1 or TRBD2 for D (6 bases each). Looked up from germline, CDR1 is MNHEY and CDR2 is SVGEGT. The V end lost 6 bases, the J end lost 10 bases, and 34 bases lay between the germline ends. CDR3 length: 19 amino acids. The CDR3 DNA reads as TGTGCCAGCAGCAGCCTCCGGGACTCCATACGCTCGAGGGGGAGAGAGCAGTTCTTC. Translating it yields CASSSLRDSIRSRGREQFF.

The CDR3 DNA follows: TGTGCCAGCAGTGGGACAGGGGGCTTCGGTGAAAAACTGTTTTTT. It encodes CASSGTGGFGEKLFF. This chain uses TRBV6-1 with TRBJ1-4, with 11 positions matching TRBD1. This CDR3 region has 15 residues. Germline CDR1 MNHNS, CDR2 SASEGT. Trimming at V came to 4 bases and at J to 7 bases, leaving 5 bases not matched to a gene.

This clonotype has a count of ten or more. The rearrangement links TRBV12-3 or TRBV12-4 to TRBJ1-4; TRBD1 matches 10 bases. Germline trimming cut 3 bases from V and 0 bases from J; bases unmatched to any gene: 13. The CDR3 spans 20 residues. As DNA, the CDR3 is TGTGCCAGCAGTTTGACCCGCCTCCGGGACAGGGGTGCAACTAATGAAAAACTGTTTTTT. It specifies CASSLTRLRDRGATNEKLFF.

There are many counts of this clonotype. This chain links TRBV7-9 with TRBJ2-5; no clear D. V lost 5 bases, J lost 3 bases, and 10 bases lay in between. The CDR3 covers 13 residues. CDR1 is SEHNR and CDR2 is FQNEAQ in the germline V gene (reference sequence). The CDR3 nucleotides read TGTGCCAGCAGCCCAGGAGACAAAGAGACCCAGTACTTC. Encoded protein: CASSPGDKETQYF.

This clonotype was seen a handful of times. This chain connects TRBV4-2 to TRBJ2-2, with a possible D match to TRBD2 (5 bases). Looked up from germline, CDR1 is LGHNA and CDR2 is YNFKEQ. The ends were cut back, 4 bases at V and 1 base at J, with 13 bases in the middle. This CDR3 comprises 16 residues. The CDR3 nucleotides are TGTGCCAGCAGCCTCGAGCGGCTCCAGAACACCGGGGAGCTGTTTTTT. It codes for CASSLERLQNTGELFF.

This clonotype appeared many times. The chain is built from TRBV2 and TRBJ1-5; D may be TRBD1 (5 bases). Trimming removed 5 bases from V and 1 base from J, with 6 bases in between. The CDR3 is made up of 13 amino acids. Germline CDR1 SNHLY, CDR2 FYNNEI. CDR3 DNA: TGTGCCAGCAGTCGGGACAGCAATCAGCCCCAGCATTTT. The encoded protein is CASSRDSNQPQHF.